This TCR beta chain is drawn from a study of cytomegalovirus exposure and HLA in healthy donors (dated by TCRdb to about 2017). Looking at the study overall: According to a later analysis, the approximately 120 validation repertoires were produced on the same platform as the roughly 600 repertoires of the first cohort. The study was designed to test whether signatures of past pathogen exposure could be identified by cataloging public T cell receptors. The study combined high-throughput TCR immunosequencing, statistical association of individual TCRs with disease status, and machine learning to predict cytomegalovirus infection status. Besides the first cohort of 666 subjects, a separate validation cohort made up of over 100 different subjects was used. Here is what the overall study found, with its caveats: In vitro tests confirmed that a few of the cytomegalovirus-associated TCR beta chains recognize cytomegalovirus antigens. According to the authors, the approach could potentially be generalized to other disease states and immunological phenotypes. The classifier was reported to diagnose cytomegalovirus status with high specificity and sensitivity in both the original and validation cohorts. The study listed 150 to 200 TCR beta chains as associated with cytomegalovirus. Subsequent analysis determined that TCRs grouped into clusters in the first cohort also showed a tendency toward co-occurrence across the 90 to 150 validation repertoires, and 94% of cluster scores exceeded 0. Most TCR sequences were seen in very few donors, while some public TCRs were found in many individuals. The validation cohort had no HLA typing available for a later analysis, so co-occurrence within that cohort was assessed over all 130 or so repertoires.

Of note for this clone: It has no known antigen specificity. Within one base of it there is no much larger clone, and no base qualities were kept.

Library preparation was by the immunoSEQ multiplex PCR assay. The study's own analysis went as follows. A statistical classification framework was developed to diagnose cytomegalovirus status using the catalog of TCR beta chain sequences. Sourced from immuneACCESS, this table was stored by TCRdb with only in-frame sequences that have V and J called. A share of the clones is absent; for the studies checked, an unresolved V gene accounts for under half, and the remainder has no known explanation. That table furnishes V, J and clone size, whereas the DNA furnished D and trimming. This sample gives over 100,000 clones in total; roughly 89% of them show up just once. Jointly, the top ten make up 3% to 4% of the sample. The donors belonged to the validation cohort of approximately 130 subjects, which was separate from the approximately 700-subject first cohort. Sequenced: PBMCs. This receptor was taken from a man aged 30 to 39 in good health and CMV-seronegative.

The sequenced DNA: TGTGCCAGCAGACGACAGGTGGGGGGGCGGACCCAGTACTTC. This yields the protein CASRRQVGGRTQYF. The sequence joins TRBV28 to TRBJ2-5; possibly the D gene is TRBD2, per 7 matching bases. V lost 6 bases and J lost 7 bases; the stretch between them is 18 bases long. Measured from the cysteine to the phenylalanine, the CDR3 is 14 residues long. Only the CDR3 DNA is retained, 42 bases long and in frame from the first base. CDR1 is given as MDHEN and CDR2 as SYDVKM, both from the germline V gene.